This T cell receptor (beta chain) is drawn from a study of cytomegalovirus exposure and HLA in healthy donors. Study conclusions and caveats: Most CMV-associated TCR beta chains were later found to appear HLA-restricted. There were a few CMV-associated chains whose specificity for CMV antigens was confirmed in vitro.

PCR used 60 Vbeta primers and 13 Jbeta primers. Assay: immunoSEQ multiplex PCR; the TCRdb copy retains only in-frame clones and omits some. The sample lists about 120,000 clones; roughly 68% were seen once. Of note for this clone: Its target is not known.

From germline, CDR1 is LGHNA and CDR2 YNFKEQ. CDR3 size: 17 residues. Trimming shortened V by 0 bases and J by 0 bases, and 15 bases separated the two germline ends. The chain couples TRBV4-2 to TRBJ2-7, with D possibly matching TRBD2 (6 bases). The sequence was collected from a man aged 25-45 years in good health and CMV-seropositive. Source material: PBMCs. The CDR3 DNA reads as TGTGCCAGCAGCCAAGAATGGGCGGGACGGAGCTCCTACGAGCAGTACTTC. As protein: CASSQEWAGRSSYEQYF.